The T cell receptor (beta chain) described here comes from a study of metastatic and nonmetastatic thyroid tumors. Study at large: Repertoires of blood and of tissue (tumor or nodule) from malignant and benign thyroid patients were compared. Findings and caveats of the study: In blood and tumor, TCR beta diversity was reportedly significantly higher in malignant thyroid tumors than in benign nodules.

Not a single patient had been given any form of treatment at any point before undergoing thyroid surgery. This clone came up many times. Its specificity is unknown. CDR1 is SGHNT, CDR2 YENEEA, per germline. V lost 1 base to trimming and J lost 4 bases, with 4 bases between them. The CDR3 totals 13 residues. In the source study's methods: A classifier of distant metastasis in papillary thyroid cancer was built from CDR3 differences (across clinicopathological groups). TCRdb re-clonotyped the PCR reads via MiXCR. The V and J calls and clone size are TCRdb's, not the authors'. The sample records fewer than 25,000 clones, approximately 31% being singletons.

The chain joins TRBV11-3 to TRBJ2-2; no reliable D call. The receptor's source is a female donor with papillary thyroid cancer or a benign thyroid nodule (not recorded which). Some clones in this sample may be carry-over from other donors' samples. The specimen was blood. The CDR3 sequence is CASSLVSTGELFF. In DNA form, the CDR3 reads TGTGCCAGCAGCTTAGTTTCCACCGGGGAGCTGTTTTTT. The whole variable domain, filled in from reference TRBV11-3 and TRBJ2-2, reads EAGVVQSPRYKIIEKKQPVAFWCNPISGHNTLYWYLQNLGQGPELLIRYENEEAVDDSQLPKDRFSAERLKGVDSTLKIQPAELGDSAVYLCASSLVSTGELFFGEGSRLTVL.